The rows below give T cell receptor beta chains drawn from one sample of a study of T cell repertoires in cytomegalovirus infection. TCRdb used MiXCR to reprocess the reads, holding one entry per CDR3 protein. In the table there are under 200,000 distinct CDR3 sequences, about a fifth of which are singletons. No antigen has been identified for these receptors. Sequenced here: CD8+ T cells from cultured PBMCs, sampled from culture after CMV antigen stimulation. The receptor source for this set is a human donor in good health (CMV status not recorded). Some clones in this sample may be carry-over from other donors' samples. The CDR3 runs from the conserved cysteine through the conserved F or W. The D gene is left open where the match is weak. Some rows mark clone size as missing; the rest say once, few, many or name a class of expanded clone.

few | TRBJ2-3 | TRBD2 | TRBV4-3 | TGCGCCAGCAGCCAAGGTGTCAGGACTAGCGGGGGGCTCAGCACAGATACGCAGTATTTT | CASSQGVRTSGGLSTDTQYF
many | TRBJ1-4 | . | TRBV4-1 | TGCGCCAGCAGCCCTGTCGTTGGCTGGGGAAGAAAACTGTTTTTT | CASSPVVGWGRKLFF
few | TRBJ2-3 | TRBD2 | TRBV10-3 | TGTGCCATCAGTGGGCCTAGGGCGGGGGTCACAGATACGCAGTATTTT | CAISGPRAGVTDTQYF
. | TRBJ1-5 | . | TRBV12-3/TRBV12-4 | TGTGCCAGCAGTCCACAGGTGACTAATCAGCCCCAGCATTTT | CASSPQVTNQPQHF
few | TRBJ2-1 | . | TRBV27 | TGTGCCAGCAGTTTAGACTACTACAATGAGCAGTTCTTC | CASSLDYYNEQFF
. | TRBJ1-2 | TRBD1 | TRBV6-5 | TGTGCCAGCAGTTACTCAGGGGACAGAAATTATGGCTACACCTTC | CASSYSGDRNYGYTF
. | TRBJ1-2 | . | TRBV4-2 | TGTGCCAGCAGCCAAGCTCCAGGGGGCTACACCTTC | CASSQAPGGYTF
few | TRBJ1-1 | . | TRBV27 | TGTGCCAGCAGTTTAGGATCCAGGGGGAACACTGAAGCTTTCTTT | CASSLGSRGNTEAFF
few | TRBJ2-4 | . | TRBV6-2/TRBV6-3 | TGTGCCAGCAGTTACTATTCCCGACGAGCGGCCAAAAACATTCAGTACTTC | CASSYYSRRAAKNIQYF
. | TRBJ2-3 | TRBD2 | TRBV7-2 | TGTGCCAGCAGCTCGGGACTAGCGGGGACAGATACGCAGTATTTT | CASSSGLAGTDTQYF
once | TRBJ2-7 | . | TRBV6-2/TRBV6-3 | TGTGCCAGCAGTTTACAGGGGACTTGGTACGAGCAGTACTTC | CASSLQGTWYEQYF
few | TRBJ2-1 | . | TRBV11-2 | TGTGCCAGCAGCTTAGTGGGGACTTCATATGAGCAGTTCTTC | CASSLVGTSYEQFF
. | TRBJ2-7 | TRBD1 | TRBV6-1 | TGTGCCAGCAGTCCCGGACAGGGGGTTAACGAGCAGTACTTC | CASSPGQGVNEQYF
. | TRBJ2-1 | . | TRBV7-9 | TGTGCCAGCAGCTTTCACGGGCCGGAAGAGCAGTTCTTC | CASSFHGPEEQFF
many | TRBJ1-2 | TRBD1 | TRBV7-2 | TGTGCCAGCAGCCCTTTGCCGGGACAGGTGGGAGCTAACTATGGCTACACCTTC | CASSPLPGQVGANYGYTF
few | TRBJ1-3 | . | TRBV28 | TGTGCCAGCAGTGCACAAACAGGGCCTACCTCTGGAAACACCATATATTTT | CASSAQTGPTSGNTIYF
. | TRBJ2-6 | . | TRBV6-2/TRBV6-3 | TGTGCCAGCAGTTACGAGCGAGCTAGAGATTCTGGGGCCAACGTCCTGACTTTC | CASSYERARDSGANVLTF
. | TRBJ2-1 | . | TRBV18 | TGTGCCAGCTCACCGGGTCCCGCGGCCAATGAGCAGTTCTTC | CASSPGPAANEQFF
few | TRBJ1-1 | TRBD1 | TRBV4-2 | TGTGCCAGCAGCCCTCGACAGGGGGAAGCTTTCTTT | CASSPRQGEAFF
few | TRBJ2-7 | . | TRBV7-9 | TGTGCCAGCAGCACGAAAGCGGGACAACAATTCTACGAGCAGTACTTC | CASSTKAGQQFYEQYF
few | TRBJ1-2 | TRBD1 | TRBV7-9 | TGTGCCAGCAGCTACCCTCGGACAGGGGACTATGGCTACACCTTC | CASSYPRTGDYGYTF
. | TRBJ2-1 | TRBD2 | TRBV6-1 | TGTGGAGCAAAGGGTAGCGGGTACAATGAGCAGTTCTTC | CGAKGSGYNEQFF
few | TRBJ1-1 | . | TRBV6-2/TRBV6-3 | TGTGCCAGCAGTTCTGACAGGTGGATTATGAACACTGAAGCTTTCTTT | CASSSDRWIMNTEAFF
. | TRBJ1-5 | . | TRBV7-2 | TGTGCCAGCAGTTCATGGGACGCCTGGAATCAGCCCCAGCATTTT | CASSSWDAWNQPQHF
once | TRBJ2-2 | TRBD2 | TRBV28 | TGTGCCACCGAGATCGGGACAGGGTCTAGCGGGGGGTCGAACACCGGGGAGCTGTTTTTT | CATEIGTGSSGGSNTGELFF
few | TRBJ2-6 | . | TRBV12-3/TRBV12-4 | TGTGCCAGTCCCAAACCCGCGGACGGACGGAAAGGGGCCAACGTCCTGACTTTC | CASPKPADGRKGANVLTF
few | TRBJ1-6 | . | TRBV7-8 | TGTGCCAGCAGCTTGACAGCCAGCTCCTATAATTCACCCCTCCACTTT | CASSLTASSYNSPLHF
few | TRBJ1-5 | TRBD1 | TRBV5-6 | TGTGCCAGCAGCTACCGGGACAGGCGTGAGCCCCAGCATTTT | CASSYRDRREPQHF
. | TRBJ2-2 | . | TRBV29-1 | TGCAGCGTTGGAGAACAGGGACGGACCGGGGAGCTGTTTTTT | CSVGEQGRTGELFF
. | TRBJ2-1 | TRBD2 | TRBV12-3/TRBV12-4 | TGTGCCAGCAGTTTAAGGGCTAGCGGGGGGGACAATGAGCAGTTCTTC | CASSLRASGGDNEQFF
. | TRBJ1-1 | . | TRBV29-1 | TGCAGCGTGTGGGTCACAGGGCGAGACCCTGAAGCTTTCTTT | CSVWVTGRDPEAFF
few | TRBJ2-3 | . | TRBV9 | TGTGCCAGCAGCGTAGAGGCAGGGGATCTTTCAGATACGCAGTATTTT | CASSVEAGDLSDTQYF
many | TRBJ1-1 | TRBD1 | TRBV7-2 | TGTGCCAGCAGCTCTACAGGGGGAAGTATCCCGAACACTGAAGCTTTCTTT | CASSSTGGSIPNTEAFF
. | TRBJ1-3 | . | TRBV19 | TGTGCCAGTACCCTCGGGGGTTATGGAAACACCATATATTTT | CASTLGGYGNTIYF
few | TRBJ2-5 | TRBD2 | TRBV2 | TGTGCCAGCAGTGAACAAGCGGGGGAGACCCAGTACTTC | CASSEQAGETQYF
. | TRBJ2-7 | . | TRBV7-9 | TGTGCCAGCAGCTTAGGTCCATTGGAGCAGTACTTC | CASSLGPLEQYF
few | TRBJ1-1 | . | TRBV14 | TGTGCCAGCAGCCAAGAGCAGGCTCCTCTATACTCTGAAGCTTTCTTT | CASSQEQAPLYSEAFF
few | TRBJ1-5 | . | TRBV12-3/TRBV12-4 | TGTGCCAGCAGCCTACAGGGATATAGCAATCAGCCCCAGCATTTT | CASSLQGYSNQPQHF
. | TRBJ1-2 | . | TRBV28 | TGTGCCAGCAGCCTTTCGACAGGTTCCTATGGCTACACCTTC | CASSLSTGSYGYTF
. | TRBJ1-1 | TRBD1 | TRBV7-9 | TGTGCCAGCAGCGCCCAACAGGGGATGAACACTGAAGCTTTCTTT | CASSAQQGMNTEAFF
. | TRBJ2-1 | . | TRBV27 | TGTGCCAGCAGTTTATCCAGGCTGAGGGATGAGCAGTTCTTC | CASSLSRLRDEQFF
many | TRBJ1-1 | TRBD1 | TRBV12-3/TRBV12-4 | TGTGCCAGCAGCGGGGACAGCCCCGAAGCTTTCTTT | CASSGDSPEAFF
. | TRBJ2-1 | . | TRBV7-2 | TGTGCCAGCAGCTTTGGGCGACCAGGGTACTCCTACAATGAGCAGTTCTTC | CASSFGRPGYSYNEQFF
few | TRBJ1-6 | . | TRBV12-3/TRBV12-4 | TGTGCCAGCAGTTTTGCGCAGACCTATAATTCACCCCTCCACTTT | CASSFAQTYNSPLHF
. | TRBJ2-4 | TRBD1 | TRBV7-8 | TGTGCCAGCAGCTTACAGGGGGACCTATTCAAAAACATTCAGTACTTC | CASSLQGDLFKNIQYF
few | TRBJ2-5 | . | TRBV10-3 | TGTGCCATCAGTGAGCGGCAAGAGACCCAGTACTTC | CAISERQETQYF
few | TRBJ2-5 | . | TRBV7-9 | TGTGCCAGCAGCTTAGCGCTAGAGACCCAGTACTTC | CASSLALETQYF
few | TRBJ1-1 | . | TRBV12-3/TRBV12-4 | TGTGCCAGCAGGCTGTACCTGTCTCCGGGGGCGCGAGACACTGAAGCTTTCTTT | CASRLYLSPGARDTEAFF
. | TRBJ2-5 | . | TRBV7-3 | TGTGCCAGCAGCAAGGCACCTGAAGAGACCCAGTACTTC | CASSKAPEETQYF
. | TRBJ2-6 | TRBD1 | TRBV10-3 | TGTGCCATTTTCGCCGGGACAGGGGCCTCTGGGGCCAACGTCCTGACTTTC | CAIFAGTGASGANVLTF
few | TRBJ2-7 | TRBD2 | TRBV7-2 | TGTGCCAGCAGCTTAAGGGCTAGCGGGGTCTACGAGCAGTACTTC | CASSLRASGVYEQYF
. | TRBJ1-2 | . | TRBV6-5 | TGTGCCCGCAGGCCGGACACCTACTATGGCTACACCTTC | CARRPDTYYGYTF
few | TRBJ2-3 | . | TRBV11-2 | TGTGCCAGCAGCTTAGTCGGTCCGGACAGACCGTTTCCAGATACGCAGTATTTT | CASSLVGPDRPFPDTQYF
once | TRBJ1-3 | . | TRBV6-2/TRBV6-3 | TGTGCCAGCAGTCCAGGGACTGGAAACACCATATATTTT | CASSPGTGNTIYF
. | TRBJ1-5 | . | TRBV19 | TGTGCCAGTAGTATATCCAGGTCGATCCAGCATTTT | CASSISRSIQHF